What follows are 8 T cell receptor beta chains derived from one specimen sequenced in a study of T-cell memory formation after mild COVID-19. One entry per CDR3 protein results from TCRdb running MiXCR on the 5' RACE reads. The sample has about 350,000 distinct CDR3 sequences; around an eighth are singletons. The sequencing input was PBMCs or a T cell subset sorted from them (not recorded which). Source of these receptors: a man between 18 and 35 years old who had mild COVID-19 (a few samples of this study predate the infection). Cell type and time point are not known.

J is TRBJ2-3 and V is TRBV5-4; D is unclear. CDR1 and CDR2 (germline): SGHNT, YYREEE (reference sequence). The CDR3 consists of 16 residues. V was trimmed by 4 bases and J by 0 bases, leaving 15 bases between them. The CDR3 region has the DNA TGTGCCAGCAGCCCCAAGGAATACTCTAGCACAGATACGCAGTATTTT. Translating gives CASSPKEYSSTDTQYF. Full variable domain (missing parts from reference TRBV5-4 and TRBJ2-3): ETGVTQSPTHLIKTRGQQVTLRCSSQSGHNTVSWYQQALGQGPQFIFQYYREEENGRGNFPPRFSGLQFPNYSSELNVNALELDDSALYLCASSPKEYSSTDTQYFGPGTRLTVL.

There are a few counts of this clonotype. V gene TRBV19 combines with J gene TRBJ1-1; no firm D call. Germline lookup yields CDR1 LNHDA and CDR2 SQIVND (reference sequence). The germline V and J ends were trimmed by 3 bases and 1 base, with 9 bases remaining between them. The CDR3 totals 14 residues. The CDR3 region has the DNA TGTGCCAGTAGTATTCGGGAGCCGAACACTGAAGCTTTCTTT. Translated, it gives CASSIREPNTEAFF. Looking up the rest from reference TRBV19 and TRBJ1-1 gives the full variable domain: DGGITQSPKYLFRKEGQNVTLSCEQNLNHDAMYWYRQDPGQGLRLIYYSQIVNDFQKGDIAEGYSVSREKKESFPLTVTSAQKNPTAFYLCASSIREPNTEAFFGQGTRLTVV.

V is TRBV5-6 and J is TRBJ2-1; TRBD2 matches 8 bases. Germline trimming cut 0 bases from V and 1 base from J; bases unmatched to any gene: 6. Germline V gene data show CDR1 as SGHDT and CDR2 as YYEEEE. The CDR3 contains 17 residues. The CDR3 here is CASSLEVGGGSYNEQFF. The CDR3 nucleotides read TGTGCCAGCAGCTTGGAAGTTGGCGGGGGGTCCTACAATGAGCAGTTCTTC. The entire variable domain, with the rest obtained from reference TRBV5-6 and TRBJ2-1, is as follows: DAGVTQSPTHLIKTRGQQVTLRCSPKSGHDTVSWYQQALGQGPQFIFQYYEEEERQRGNFPDRFSGHQFPNYSSELNVNALLLGDSALYLCASSLEVGGGSYNEQFFGPGTRLTVL.

This clonotype was counted many times. This sequence joins TRBV12-3 or TRBV12-4 and TRBJ2-7; D is tentatively TRBD1 or TRBD2 (5 bases each). This CDR3 is 15 amino acids long. V was shortened by 6 bases and J by 7 bases, with 22 bases between the two germline ends. The chain's CDR3 is CASRTRDGYLGEQYV. The CDR3 DNA is TGTGCCAGCAGAACTAGGGACGGATATTTGGGGGAGCAGTACGTC.

The CDR3 DNA is TGTGCCAGCAGCTTCATTGCACAGGGGCTTCCATACTTC. Translation gives CASSFIAQGLPYF. The chain joins TRBV11-2 to TRBJ2-4, with 7 bases aligning to TRBD1. The CDR3 totals 13 residues. The J segment lost 16 bases and the V segment lost 3 bases, leaving 12 bases of the junction unmatched. The V gene's germline CDR1 is SGHAT and CDR2 FQNNGV.

This clonotype was picked up a small number of times. The rearrangement joins TRBV15 to TRBJ1-4; TRBD1 matches 7 bases. V was clipped by 5 bases and J by 0 bases; unmatched bases: 9. The CDR3 runs to 17 residues. Germline V gene lookup returns CDR1 LNHNV and CDR2 YYDKDF (reference sequence). This chain's CDR3 is CATSLSTGIATNEKLFF. CDR3 nucleotides: TGTGCCACCAGCCTCTCGACAGGGATAGCAACTAATGAAAAACTGTTTTTT.

The chain carries TRBV4-3 and TRBJ2-3; TRBD1 matches at 7 bases. V shed 9 bases and J 2 bases; nucleotides not matched to a gene: 8. CDR1 LGHNA and CDR2 YSLEER come from the germline V gene. The CDR3 covers 14 residues. CDR3 residues: CASGPGGDTDTQYF. The CDR3 DNA reads TGCGCCAGTGGTCCAGGGGGAGACACAGATACGCAGTATTTT.

This clonotype was observed many times. This rearrangement joins TRBV9 to TRBJ2-5, with a possible D match to TRBD2 (6 bases). There are 13 residues in the CDR3. V was trimmed by 2 bases and J by 3 bases, leaving 8 bases between them. Germline values: CDR1 SGDLS, CDR2 YYNGEE. The CDR3 nucleotides are TGTGCCAGCAGCGTCGCGGGGAAAGAGACCCAGTACTTC. It encodes CASSVAGKETQYF.